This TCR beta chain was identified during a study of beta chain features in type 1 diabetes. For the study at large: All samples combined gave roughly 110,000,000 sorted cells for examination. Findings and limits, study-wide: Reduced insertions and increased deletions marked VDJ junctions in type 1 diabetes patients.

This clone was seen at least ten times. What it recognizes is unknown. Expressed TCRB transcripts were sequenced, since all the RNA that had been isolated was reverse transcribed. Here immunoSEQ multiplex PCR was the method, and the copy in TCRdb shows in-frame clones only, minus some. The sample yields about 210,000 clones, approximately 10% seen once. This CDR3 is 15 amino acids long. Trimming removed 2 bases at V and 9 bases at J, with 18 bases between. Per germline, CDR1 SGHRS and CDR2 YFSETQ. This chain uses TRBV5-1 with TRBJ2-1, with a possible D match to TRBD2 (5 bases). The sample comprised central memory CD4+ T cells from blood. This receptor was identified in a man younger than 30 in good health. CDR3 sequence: CASSFRESPNGEQFF. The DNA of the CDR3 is TGCGCCAGCAGCTTTCGGGAATCCCCTAACGGTGAGCAGTTCTTC.